Below, 13 T cell receptor beta chains from the same sample are listed, as sequenced in a study of metastatic and nonmetastatic thyroid tumors. TCRdb reprocessed the PCR reads via MiXCR. The profile covers around 52,000 clones, with almost 30% appearing a single time and about a sixth taken by the ten largest. Patients were all untreated before their thyroid surgery. Sequencing was done on a sample of blood. The origin of the receptors is a female donor with papillary thyroid cancer or a benign thyroid nodule (not recorded which). Some clones in this sample may be carry-over from other donors' samples.

There are many counts of this clone. The genes are TRBV27 and TRBJ2-3; weak D call: TRBD1 (6 bases). V lost 2 bases and J lost 4, with 7 bases in between. This CDR3 has 13 residues. Per germline, CDR1 MNHEY and CDR2 SMNVEV (reference sequence). CDR3 sequence (DNA): TGTGCCAGCAGTTTAAACAGGGCAGATACGCAGTATTTT. Amino acids: CASSLNRADTQYF.

The table lists this clone with many counts. V gene TRBV7-2 combines with J gene TRBJ2-7, with TRBD2 identical over 8 bases. The germline V gene has CDR1 SGHTA and CDR2 FQGNSA. CDR3 length: 14 residues. V dropped 8 bases and J dropped 3; count of bases not matched to a gene: 9. In nucleotides, the CDR3 is TGTGCCAGCCGACCTACTAGCGGCAACTACGAGCAGTACTTC. This codes for CASRPTSGNYEQYF.

The chain uses TRBV11-3 and TRBJ2-7; no clear D gene. This CDR3 has 13 amino acids. Trimming took 1 base from V and 6 from J, leaving 10 bases between them. Per the germline V gene, CDR1 is SGHNT and CDR2 is YENEEA. The CDR3 sequence is CASSLVGYGEQYF. Written as DNA, the CDR3 is TGTGCCAGCAGCTTAGTAGGATACGGCGAGCAGTACTTC.

This chain joins TRBV7-9 and TRBJ2-2; D uncertain. Trimming took 6 bases from V and 4 from J, leaving 6 bases between them. Germline V gives CDR1 SEHNR, CDR2 FQNEAQ (reference sequence). There are 12 residues in the CDR3. The DNA of the CDR3 is TGTGCCAGCAGGGCTGCCACCGGGGAGCTGTTTTTT. Amino acid sequence: CASRAATGELFF.

The chain's CDR3 is CASSGQNQETQYF. CDR3 DNA: TGTGCCAGTAGTGGACAAAACCAAGAGACCCAGTACTTC. The chain uses TRBV19 and TRBJ2-5; tentative D call: TRBD1 (5 bases). The germline V gene has CDR1 LNHDA and CDR2 SQIVND (reference sequence). The CDR3 is 13 amino acids. V was clipped by 5 bases and J by 0 bases, with 7 bases between them.

This clone was seen many times. This sequence joins TRBV28 and TRBJ1-6; D is ambiguous. Germline lookup yields CDR1 MDHEN and CDR2 SYDVKM. V was pared by 0 bases and J by 6 bases, with 9 bases between. There are 15 residues in the CDR3. The DNA for the CDR3 is TGTGCCAGCAGTTTATGGGCAGCAGCTAATTCACCCCTCCACTTT. It yields the protein CASSLWAAANSPLHF.

Many counts were recorded for this clone. The CDR3 sequence: CASGTSSYEQYF. The CDR3 coding sequence is TGTGCCAGCGGGACTAGTTCCTACGAGCAGTACTTC. The chain recombines TRBV12-3 or TRBV12-4 with TRBJ2-7; 8 nucleotides align to TRBD2. V lost 8 bases, J lost 1 base, and 1 base stayed unmatched. This CDR3 region has 12 residues.

The chain has TRBV3-1 and TRBJ2-7; unclear D gene. V was shortened by 0 bases and J by 3 bases, with 9 bases between the two germline ends. CDR1 is LGHDT, CDR2 YNNKEL, per germline (reference sequence). The CDR3 is made up of 14 amino acids. The CDR3 here is CASSQEFSSYEQYF. CDR3 in DNA: TGTGCCAGCAGCCAAGAGTTTAGCAGCTACGAGCAGTACTTC.

This clone was seen ten or more times. CDR3 protein: CASSWSGANTGELFF. DNA of the CDR3: TGTGCCAGCAGTTGGAGCGGGGCGAACACCGGGGAGCTGTTTTTT. The rearrangement joins TRBV6-1 to TRBJ2-2, with 7 bases aligning to TRBD2. The V and J ends lost 5 bases and 0 bases, in that order; junction bases with no gene match: 3. Germline CDR1 MNHNS, CDR2 SASEGT. The CDR3 has 15 amino acids.

J is TRBJ1-4 and V is TRBV19, with D uncertain. Trimming removed 1 base from V and 7 bases from J, with 1 base in between. This CDR3 spans 11 amino acids. From germline, CDR1 is LNHDA and CDR2 SQIVND (reference sequence). The CDR3 coding sequence is TGTGCCAGTAGTATAGGTGAAAAACTGTTTTTT. Its protein product is CASSIGEKLFF.

This clone appeared a few times. The chain has TRBV28 and TRBJ1-5; no firm D call. The CDR3 consists of 12 residues. Germline CDR1 and CDR2: MDHEN and SYDVKM. Between the trimmed V and J ends, which lost 2 bases and 2 bases, there was a span of 1 base. CDR3 in amino acids: CASSLGNQPQHF. The CDR3 DNA follows: TGTGCCAGCAGTTTAGGCAATCAGCCCCAGCATTTT.

This clone occurred a few times. The rearrangement joins TRBV7-8 to TRBJ2-1; 9 bases are a match to TRBD2. This CDR3 region has 17 residues. Germline V gene lookup returns CDR1 SGHVS and CDR2 FQNEAQ. V was clipped by 6 bases and J by 8 bases; unmatched bases: 17. CDR3: CASSRTLTGLALDEQFF. The CDR3 DNA reads TGTGCCAGCAGTCGAACCCTTACGGGACTAGCTTTAGATGAGCAGTTCTTC.

The chain joins TRBV28 to TRBJ2-5, with 9 positions matching TRBD2. CDR1 and CDR2 (germline): MDHEN, SYDVKM. V lost 6 bases, J lost 4 bases, and 6 bases stayed unmatched. The length of the CDR3 is 14 residues. The CDR3 coding sequence is TGTGCCAGCAGCTTAAGGGGACTAGCAGAGACCCAGTACTTC. Encoded protein: CASSLRGLAETQYF. Combining the CDR3 with reference TRBV28 and TRBJ2-5 gives the whole variable domain DVKVTQSSRYLVKRTGEKVFLECVQDMDHENMFWYRQDPGLGLRLIYFSYDVKMKEKGDIPEGYSVSREKKERFSLILESASTNQTSMYLCASSLRGLAETQYFGPGTRLLVL.